This note documents a single T cell receptor beta chain sequence. The antigen it recognizes is unknown. Base qualities are not recorded, but no much larger clone differs from it by a single base. TCRbeta CDR3 regions were amplified from genomic DNA using the immunoSEQ Assay, a bias-controlled multiplex PCR. The original methods were these. Within the assay, amplification of reference gene primers was used to estimate how many nucleated cells each sample contained. To quantify the absolute abundance of each unique TCRbeta CDR3 rearrangement, sequence reads were collapsed and filtered. Productive Simpson clonality was computed per sample as the square root of Simpson's diversity index over productive rearrangements. This is the immuneACCESS table as TCRdb keeps it, with only in-frame sequences that have V and J called. A part of the clones is gone; compared with another copy, unresolved V genes explain less than half, and the rest is unexplained. Clone size and the V and J calls come from that table; the DNA yielded D and trimming. The sample includes 130,000 to 150,000 clones, with 84% observed a single time. The ten largest clonotypes hold under 9.5% of the sample.

These data come from a study of blood T cell repertoires in COVID-19 (dated by TCRdb to the early 2020s). Turning to the overall study: Collaborator samples came from the United States, Italy and Spain and covered acute and convalescent phases of COVID-19. Where HLA class I and class II types were available, the types were taken from metadata supplied by the sample provider, not from assay-based typing. The repertoires were released in a freely available public database intended as a resource for research on the immune response to SARS-CoV-2. The samples were drawn from two sources: the first 160 participants of the ongoing ImmuneRACE study, and fewer than 1,500 subjects contributed by 6 global collaborators. The dataset comprised deeply sampled blood TCRbeta repertoires from subjects exposed to, actively infected with, or recovered from COVID-19. The material from the prospective study consisted of cDNA or gDNA derived from T cells, B-cell-depleted T cells, or PBMCs. Sample metadata almost always included a de-identified subject ID, COVID-19 status, age in years and sex. The study at large found these results: The amount of clinical and demographic metadata varied by source and participant and was provided uncurated.

The CDR1 and CDR2 encoded by the germline V gene are ENHRY and SYGVKD. Including cysteine and phenylalanine, the CDR3 has 14 amino acids. CDR3 DNA only is kept here, 42 bases in frame from base 1. Between the V and J ends, shortened by 8 bases and 0 bases respectively, the junction contains 8 bases. The collaborating institutions used their own protocols to collect whole blood in K2EDTA tubes. For TCRbeta analysis, collaborators shipped samples as frozen whole blood, isolated PBMCs, or DNA extracted from either of those sample types. The TCR sequence derives from an elderly woman in a cohort sampled during active or convalescent COVID-19. The source material was peripheral blood. The chain is encoded by TRBV10-3 joined to TRBJ2-6; TRBD1 is possibly the D segment (5 matching bases). The nucleotide sequence reads TGTGCCATCGGCAGGGTCTCTGGGGCCAACGTCCTGACTTTC. Its coded protein is CAIGRVSGANVLTF.